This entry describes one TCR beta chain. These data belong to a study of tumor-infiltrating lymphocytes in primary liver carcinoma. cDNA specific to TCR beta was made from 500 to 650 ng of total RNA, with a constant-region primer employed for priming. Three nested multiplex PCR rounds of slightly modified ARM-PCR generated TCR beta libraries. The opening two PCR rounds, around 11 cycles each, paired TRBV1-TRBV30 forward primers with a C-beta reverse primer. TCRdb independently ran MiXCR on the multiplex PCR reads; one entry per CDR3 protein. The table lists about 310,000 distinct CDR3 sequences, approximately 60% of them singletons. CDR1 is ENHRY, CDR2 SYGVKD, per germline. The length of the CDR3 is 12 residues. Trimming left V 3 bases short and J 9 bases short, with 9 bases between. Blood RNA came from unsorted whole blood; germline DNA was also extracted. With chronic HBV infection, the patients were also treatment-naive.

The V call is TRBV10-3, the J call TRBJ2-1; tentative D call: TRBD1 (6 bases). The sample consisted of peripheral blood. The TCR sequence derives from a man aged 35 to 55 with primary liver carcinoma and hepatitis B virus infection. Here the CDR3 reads CAISDPQGEQFF. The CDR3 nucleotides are TGTGCCATCAGTGACCCACAGGGTGAGCAGTTCTTC.